The T cell receptor beta chain under discussion was sequenced for a study of CD8+CD57+ T cells in acquired aplastic anemia. Whole-study context: Sorted CD4+ and CD8+ cells gave an average of around 3 ug of DNA.

Findings and limits, study-wide: Between patients and controls, over 25 CD8+ CDR3 sequences were found in common. CD8+ Simpson's diversity showed no significant patient-control difference.

TCR beta VDJ and CDR3 were profiled, and genomic DNA was the template. TCRdb reprocessed the reads via MiXCR and lists one record per CDR3 protein. The data show about 220,000 distinct CDR3 sequences, almost 35% seen once. This clonotype occurred a few times. Its antigen is not identified. This clonotype originated in a human donor in good health, serving as a control. Sequencing was carried out using sorted CD4+, CD8+, or CD8+CD57+ T cells (not recorded which) from PBMCs.

CDR3 protein: CASSQPALNTEAFF. In DNA, the CDR3 is TGTGCCAGCAGCCAACCAGCGTTGAACACTGAAGCTTTCTTT. The chain recombines TRBV3-1 with TRBJ1-1; D unresolved. Germline CDR1 is LGHDT and CDR2 is YNNKEL (reference sequence). Trimming removed 2 bases at V and 0 bases at J, with 7 bases between. This CDR3 comprises 14 residues.